This is a list of T cell receptor beta chains from one sample in a study of OX40 agonist ivuxolimab in advanced cancers. TCRdb keeps only in-frame clones here, not all; method: immunoSEQ multiplex PCR. The table records just under 85,000 clones, 75% to 90% of them present only once. The input for sequencing was CD4+ or CD8+ T cells sorted from blood, taken in a trial of the OX40 agonist ivuxolimab. These receptors were collected from an adult with an advanced solid tumor such as melanoma, head and neck, liver or kidney cancer. Both conserved end residues are part of each CDR3. A D gene is named only where the DNA matches it firmly. Some rows have no size entry. The others give once, few or many, or a class for an expanded clone.

j_call v_call d_call clone_size cdr3_nt cdr3_aa
TRBJ1-1 TRBV7-2 NA NA TGTGCCAGCAGCCGCTATATGGGGTACACTGAAGCTTTCTTT CASSRYMGYTEAFF
TRBJ2-7 TRBV6-1 NA NA TGTGCCACCTTCGGGACAAACTACGAGCAGTACTTC CATFGTNYEQYF
TRBJ1-1 TRBV11-2 NA NA TGTGCCAGCAGCTTACTGGAGAACACTGAAGCTTTCTTT CASSLLENTEAFF
TRBJ2-3 TRBV7-2 TRBD2 few TGTGCCAGCAGCTTAACGGCTAGCGGTACAGATACGCAGTATTTT CASSLTASGTDTQYF
TRBJ2-3 TRBV5-1 TRBD2 NA TGCGCCAGCAGCTCCGGACTAGCAGGCACAGATACGCAGTATTTT CASSSGLAGTDTQYF
TRBJ1-2 TRBV5-6 TRBD1 NA TGTGCCAGCAGCTTGGAGAGGACAGGGGTCGGCTACACCTTC CASSLERTGVGYTF
TRBJ1-5 TRBV28 NA NA TGTGCCAGCACCCCAGGCAATCAGCCCCAGCATTTT CASTPGNQPQHF
TRBJ1-5 TRBV6-5 NA NA TGTGCCAGCAGTTCCACCCGGGATTATAGCAATCAGCCCCAGCATTTT CASSSTRDYSNQPQHF
TRBJ2-5 TRBV6-5 NA NA TGTGCCAGCAGTTACTCGATGGCGCAAGAGACCCAGTACTTC CASSYSMAQETQYF
TRBJ2-2 TRBV5-6 NA NA TGTGCCAGCAGCTTGGGAGGTCTCAACACCGGGGAGCTGTTTTTT CASSLGGLNTGELFF
TRBJ2-3 TRBV5-1 TRBD2 NA TGCGCCAGCAGCTCCGGGACTAGCGGGGGAATAGATACGCAGTATTTT CASSSGTSGGIDTQYF
TRBJ2-3 TRBV11-1 NA NA TGTGCCAGCAGCTTAGGGGCGCGGAACACAGATACGCAGTATTTT CASSLGARNTDTQYF
TRBJ1-3 TRBV13 TRBD1 NA TGTGCCAGCAGCTTAGTAAAAGTTGGGACAGGGGGAAACACCATATATTTT CASSLVKVGTGGNTIYF
TRBJ1-1 TRBV5-6 NA NA TGTGCCAGCAGCTTGGTTAAGGACACTGAAGCTTTCTTT CASSLVKDTEAFF
TRBJ2-1 TRBV5-4 NA NA TGTGCCAGCAGCGGTGGGGGGTCAGTAAAGGGGTTCTTC CASSGGGSVKGFF
TRBJ2-3 TRBV2 NA few TGTGCCAGCAGTTTCCGGGACTCAGATACAGATACGCAGTATTTT CASSFRDSDTDTQYF
TRBJ2-7 TRBV5-8 NA NA TGTGCCAGCAGCTTGTTTAGAATACAGGGAGACGAGCAGTACTTC CASSLFRIQGDEQYF
TRBJ1-5 TRBV6-1 TRBD1 NA TGTGCCAGCAGTGATCCGACAGGGGCCCCCCGGCCCCAGCATTTT CASSDPTGAPRPQHF
TRBJ2-1 TRBV27 TRBD1 once TGTGCCACCGCCGGACAGGGGGCTTACAATGAGCAGTTCTTC CATAGQGAYNEQFF
TRBJ2-2 TRBV4-3 TRBD1 once TGCGCCAGCAGCCAAAGAGGGGCCCCACCGGGACAGGGAGACACCGGGGAGCTGTTTTTT CASSQRGAPPGQGDTGELFF
TRBJ1-1 TRBV29-1 NA NA TGCAGCGCCAGGAGGGTGGGCACTGAAGCTTTCTTT CSARRVGTEAFF
TRBJ2-5 TRBV7-2 NA NA TGTGCCAGCAGTGCAGGGATGGAGACCCAGTACTTC CASSAGMETQYF
TRBJ2-3 TRBV19 TRBD2 NA TGTGCCAGTACGCGGGGGGGCTCGGCAGATACGCAGTATTTT CASTRGGSADTQYF
TRBJ1-2 TRBV27 NA once TGTGCCAGCAGTTTACTCGGGACGCGGGATGGCTACACCTTC CASSLLGTRDGYTF
TRBJ2-1 TRBV27 NA NA TGTGCCAGCAGGAGACTAGAGATTAGTGAGCAGTTCTTC CASRRLEISEQFF
TRBJ1-3 TRBV7-2 TRBD1 NA TGTGCCAGCAGCCCAATAATGACAGGGGGGACTGGAAACACCATATATTTT CASSPIMTGGTGNTIYF
TRBJ1-1 TRBV7-6 NA NA TGTGCCAGCAGCGCGGACCTGAACACTGAAGCTTTCTTT CASSADLNTEAFF
TRBJ2-1 TRBV6-6 TRBD2 NA TGTGCCACCAGCCGGGTAGCGGGGGGCCTCGGGAATGAGCAGTTCTTC CATSRVAGGLGNEQFF
TRBJ1-6 TRBV5-1 NA NA TGCGCCAGCAGCTCCCAGGGTGTAGCCTATAATTCACCCCTCCACTTT CASSSQGVAYNSPLHF
TRBJ1-1 TRBV10-3 NA NA TGTGCCATCAGTGGGCCGGGGAACACTGAAGCTTTCTTT CAISGPGNTEAFF
TRBJ1-4 TRBV7-9 NA few TGTGCCAGCAGCTTAGTAGGAGATGGAACAAAACTGTTTTTT CASSLVGDGTKLFF
TRBJ2-3 TRBV15 NA NA TGTGCCACCAGCAGAGACAGGGGCGACACAGATACGCAGTATTTT CATSRDRGDTDTQYF
TRBJ2-2 TRBV30 NA NA TGTGCCTGGACTCTTCTCCGGGGAGCCGGCACCGGGGAGCTGTTTTTT CAWTLLRGAGTGELFF
TRBJ1-2 TRBV28 TRBD1 NA TGTGCCAGCACGCTGGGACAGGAAATCTATGGCTACACCTTC CASTLGQEIYGYTF
TRBJ2-7 TRBV9 TRBD2 NA TGTGCCAGCAGCCAAGCTAGCGGGGCCGGGGAGCAGTACTTC CASSQASGAGEQYF
TRBJ1-3 TRBV28 TRBD1 NA TGTGCCAGCAGTCCTGGGACAGTTGGAAACACCATATATTTT CASSPGTVGNTIYF
TRBJ2-5 TRBV5-8 NA NA TGTGCCAGCAGCTTGGGCACAGCTCAAGAGACCCAGTACTTC CASSLGTAQETQYF
TRBJ2-5 TRBV5-1 TRBD1 NA TGCGCCAGCAGCTTTCCCACAGGGGATGAGACCCAGTACTTC CASSFPTGDETQYF
TRBJ2-2 TRBV4-2 TRBD1 few TGTGCCAGCAGCTTGCTGACAGGGTCGAACACCGGGGAGCTGTTTTTT CASSLLTGSNTGELFF
TRBJ1-4 TRBV6-5 NA NA TGTGCCAGCTGTAAAGTTCAAGGGACAGAAAAACTGTTTTTT CASCKVQGTEKLFF
TRBJ2-5 TRBV5-6 NA few TGTGCCAGCAGCACCGCTCTGTACCAAGAGACCCAGTACTTC CASSTALYQETQYF
TRBJ2-2 TRBV7-2 NA NA TGTGCCACTCACAGGGAAGGGAACACCGGGGAGCTGTTTTTT CATHREGNTGELFF
TRBJ1-4 TRBV4-3 NA NA TGCGCCAGCAGCCAAGCCGCCCATGCAACTAATGAAAAACTGTTTTTT CASSQAAHATNEKLFF
TRBJ1-2 TRBV5-4 TRBD1 NA TGTGCCAGCAGCGAGCTTACAGGGGGGCCGGGTGGCTACACCTTC CASSELTGGPGGYTF
TRBJ1-1 TRBV10-1 NA NA TGCGCCAGCAGTGAAAGTACAGCGAACACTGAAGCTTTCTTT CASSESTANTEAFF
TRBJ1-5 TRBV6-5 NA NA TGTGCCAGCACAGGTAGCAATCAGCCCCAGCATTTT CASTGSNQPQHF
TRBJ2-5 TRBV7-2 NA NA TGTGCCAGCAGCCCCGGACAGAAAGAGACCCAGTACTTC CASSPGQKETQYF
TRBJ1-3 TRBV18 NA NA TGTGCCAGCTCACCCCTCCCGACAGTCCTCTCTGGAAACACCATATATTTT CASSPLPTVLSGNTIYF
TRBJ1-6 TRBV10-3 NA once TGTGCCATCAGGGGATCTCATAATTCACCCCTCCACTTT CAIRGSHNSPLHF
TRBJ1-6 TRBV5-5 TRBD1 NA TGTGCCAGCAGCTTGTTCCAACAGGGGGATTCACCCCTCCACTTT CASSLFQQGDSPLHF
TRBJ2-1 TRBV7-2 TRBD2 NA TGTGCCAGCAGAGGGACTAGCGGGGGGTACAATGAGCAGTTCTTC CASRGTSGGYNEQFF
TRBJ1-2 TRBV27 TRBD1 NA TGTGCCAGCAGTTCCGCCTCGACAGGGAACTATGGCTACACCTTC CASSSASTGNYGYTF
TRBJ2-3 TRBV7-3 TRBD1 once TGTGCCAGCAGCATTGGGGACAGCCACACAGATACGCAGTATTTT CASSIGDSHTDTQYF
TRBJ2-3 TRBV28 TRBD2 NA TGTGCCAGCAGTTTATCGGGACTAGCTGCAGATACGCAGTATTTT CASSLSGLAADTQYF